The source of this T cell receptor beta chain is a study of blood T cell repertoires in COVID-19. This table comes from immunoSEQ multiplex PCR, and its TCRdb copy is limited to in-frame clones, with some not included. The profile shows some 300,000 clones, 85% to 90% of them singletons. Germline V lookup: CDR1 SNHLY, CDR2 FYNNEI. The CDR3 covers 13 residues. V was pared by 6 bases and J by 0 bases, with 6 bases between. This TCR was sampled from a woman aged 25 to 45 with COVID-19, enrolled during active disease. Sequenced: peripheral blood. V gene TRBV2 combines with J gene TRBJ1-5; D is uncertain. The CDR3 sequence: CASRQFSNQPQHF. CDR3 DNA sequence: TGTGCCAGCAGACAGTTTAGCAATCAGCCCCAGCATTTT.